Listed below are T cell receptor beta chains from one sample, sequenced in a study of identical twins. TCRdb analysed the 5' RACE reads with MiXCR anew, one entry per CDR3 protein. The data show roughly 540,000 distinct CDR3 sequences, about 20% seen once. A further study also used this sample, focusing on T cells expressing NK-cell markers.

Sequenced: CD4+ T cells sorted from blood. Source of these receptors: a woman aged 18-30 years in good health. The CDR3 runs from the conserved cysteine through the conserved F or W.

V gene: TRBV27
J gene: TRBJ1-6
CDR3 length: 15
CDR3 protein: CASSGAGSYNSPLHF

V gene: TRBV4-3
J gene: TRBJ1-4
CDR3 length: 14
CDR3 protein: CASSQLGQREKLFF

V gene: TRBV29-1
J gene: TRBJ2-7
CDR3 length: 13
CDR3 protein: CSVEVLGLNEQYF

V gene: TRBV7-6
J gene: TRBJ2-1
CDR3 length: 15
CDR3 protein: CASSLQREAYNEQFF

V gene: TRBV6-1
J gene: TRBJ2-7
CDR3 length: 15
CDR3 protein: CASRRTSETTYEQYF

V gene: TRBV20-1
J gene: TRBJ2-1
CDR3 length: 14
CDR3 protein: CSARVRTRGNEQFF

V gene: TRBV5-1
J gene: TRBJ2-3
CDR3 length: 14
CDR3 protein: CASSYPSGEDTQYF

V gene: TRBV10-2
J gene: TRBJ2-5
CDR3 length: 12
CDR3 protein: CAGSDWEETQYF

V gene: TRBV19
J gene: TRBJ1-6
CDR3 length: 13
CDR3 protein: CASKASGNSPLHF

V gene: TRBV5-1
J gene: TRBJ2-7
CDR3 length: 15
CDR3 protein: CASSPTSGGSYEQYF

V gene: TRBV5-1
J gene: TRBJ2-3
CDR3 length: 16
CDR3 protein: CASSRTQGIGTDTQYF

V gene: TRBV20-1
J gene: TRBJ2-7
CDR3 length: 11
CDR3 protein: CSAAVAREQYF

V gene: TRBV7-9
J gene: TRBJ1-2
CDR3 length: 16
CDR3 protein: CASSSGFHTRNYGYTF

V gene: TRBV11-2
J gene: TRBJ2-1
CDR3 length: 13
CDR3 protein: CASSLGTNNEQFF

V gene: TRBV7-2
J gene: TRBJ1-1
CDR3 length: 15
CDR3 protein: CASSLDWQGRTEAFF

V gene: TRBV7-8
J gene: TRBJ2-1
CDR3 length: 15
CDR3 protein: CASSLRGIVPNEQFF

V gene: TRBV5-1
J gene: TRBJ2-7
CDR3 length: 15
CDR3 protein: CASSLIVGGSYEQYF

V gene: TRBV27
J gene: TRBJ2-1
CDR3 length: 14
CDR3 protein: CASRARGYPNEQFF

V gene: TRBV9
J gene: TRBJ2-3
CDR3 length: 16
CDR3 protein: CASSARLAGDLDTQYF

V gene: TRBV20-1
J gene: TRBJ2-5
CDR3 length: 15
CDR3 protein: CSARRQQGGRKTQYF

V gene: TRBV9
J gene: TRBJ2-5
CDR3 length: 16
CDR3 protein: CASSTQGQRSGETQYF

V gene: TRBV14
J gene: TRBJ1-1
CDR3 length: 14
CDR3 protein: CASSQAGAGRGAFF

V gene: TRBV20-1
J gene: TRBJ2-7
CDR3 length: 13
CDR3 protein: CSAGDRGNYEQYF

V gene: TRBV7-2
J gene: TRBJ1-3
CDR3 length: 13
CDR3 protein: CASSQVRANTIYF

V gene: TRBV29-1
J gene: TRBJ2-1
CDR3 length: 15
CDR3 protein: CSVAGGVPSYNEQFF

V gene: TRBV7-9
J gene: TRBJ2-7
CDR3 length: 14
CDR3 protein: CASRSRTGWGEQYF

V gene: TRBV14
J gene: TRBJ2-5
CDR3 length: 13
CDR3 protein: CASSQDFLETQYF

V gene: TRBV5-1
J gene: TRBJ1-5
CDR3 length: 12
CDR3 protein: CASSSDGIGQHF

V gene: TRBV5-1
J gene: TRBJ2-1
CDR3 length: 13
CDR3 protein: CASSVLQGNEQFF

V gene: TRBV5-1
J gene: TRBJ1-5
CDR3 length: 14
CDR3 protein: CASSQGSGNQPQHF

V gene: TRBV20-1
J gene: TRBJ1-1
CDR3 length: 16
CDR3 protein: CSARMGAGGVNTEAFF